The rows below give T cell receptor beta chains drawn from one sample of a study of CD8 T cells in Susac syndrome. MiXCR, run by TCRdb on the immunoSEQ multiplex PCR reads, gives a single entry per CDR3 protein. The sample lists 150,000 or so distinct CDR3 sequences; approximately 95% were seen once. Source material: CD4+ T cells from PBMCs. These TCRs come from a human donor with Susac syndrome. The CDR3 runs from the conserved cysteine through the conserved F or W. A D gene is named only where the DNA matches it firmly. Expanded clones are given a class, and other clones once, few, many or no size at all.

d_gene	len	v_gene	abundance	j_gene	CDR3nt	CDR3aa
-	14	TRBV25-1	-	TRBJ1-5	TGTGCCAGCAGTCGAGGTCCTAGCAATCAGCCCCAGCATTTT	CASSRGPSNQPQHF
-	13	TRBV14	-	TRBJ1-1	TGTGCCAGCAGCCGAAGTTGGGACACTGAAGCTTTCTTT	CASSRSWDTEAFF
TRBD1	15	TRBV15	-	TRBJ2-6	TGTGCCACCAGCCCCAGGGGGACAGGGGCCAACGTCCTGACTTTC	CATSPRGTGANVLTF
-	13	TRBV20-1	-	TRBJ2-3	TGCAGTGCTAGTAGCTCACGCCAGAGGGTTCGAGTATTT	CSASSSRQRVRVF
-	13	TRBV7-9	once	TRBJ2-7	TGTGCCAGCAGCACCTCGCAGGGAGCCGAGCAGTACTTC	CASSTSQGAEQYF
-	11	TRBV20-1	-	TRBJ1-1	TGCAGTGCTAGGTCCGGGTCAGGAACTTTCTTT	CSARSGSGTFF
-	13	TRBV3-1	-	TRBJ1-1	TGTGCCAGCAGCCCCCTAGGATCAACTGAAGCTTTCTTT	CASSPLGSTEAFF
-	12	TRBV29-1	few	TRBJ2-5	TGCAGCGTTGGAAAGGAGGGGGAGACCCAGTACTTC	CSVGKEGETQYF
-	15	TRBV15	-	TRBJ1-1	TGTGCCACCAGCACCTGGACGGGAATGAACACTGAAGCTTTCTTT	CATSTWTGMNTEAFF
-	12	TRBV11-2	-	TRBJ1-2	TGTGCCAGCAGCCCCGGACCCCTCGGCTACACCTTC	CASSPGPLGYTF
-	8	TRBV29-1	-	TRBJ1-1	TGCAGCGTAGGGGACGCTTTCTTT	CSVGDAFF
-	12	TRBV5-4	-	TRBJ2-1	TGTGCCAGCCGGGGACTCCTTGGGGAGCAGTTCTTC	CASRGLLGEQFF
-	12	TRBV20-1	-	TRBJ2-5	TGCAGTGCTAGAATCACAGGGGAGACCCAGTACTTC	CSARITGETQYF
-	12	TRBV29-1	-	TRBJ1-2	TGCAGCTCAAAGACAGTCCTCTATGGCTACACCTTC	CSSKTVLYGYTF
-	13	TRBV20-1	-	TRBJ2-7	TGCAGTGCTCCCCGGACGAGCTCCTACGAGCAGTACTTC	CSAPRTSSYEQYF
-	13	TRBV25-1	-	TRBJ1-5	TGTGCCAGCAGTGGCCGGAGCAATCAGCCCCAGCATTTT	CASSGRSNQPQHF
-	12	TRBV9	-	TRBJ2-2	TGTGCCAGCAGTAGGCGAGGCCGGGAGCTGTTTTTT	CASSRRGRELFF
-	16	TRBV7-2	-	TRBJ1-1	TGTGCCAGCAGCTTAGGCGGTGCGGGGGGGGGCACTGAAGCTTTCTTT	CASSLGGAGGGTEAFF
-	14	TRBV5-4	-	TRBJ1-6	TGTGCCAGCAGCTTGGAACAGCCCAATTCACCCCTCCACTTT	CASSLEQPNSPLHF
-	15	TRBV7-2	-	TRBJ1-1	TGTGCCAGCAGCTTACCCATCATCATGAACACTGAAGCTTTCTTT	CASSLPIIMNTEAFF
-	12	TRBV12-5	-	TRBJ2-5	TGTGCTAGTGGTAACCGGGAGGAGACCCAGTACTTC	CASGNREETQYF
TRBD1	15	TRBV2	-	TRBJ1-2	TGTGCCAGCAGTGTCACCGGGACAGGGGGGAATGGCTACACCTTC	CASSVTGTGGNGYTF
-	13	TRBV12-3/TRBV12-4	-	TRBJ2-1	TGTGCCAGCAGTTTAGGGGAATGGAATGAGCAGTTCTTC	CASSLGEWNEQFF
-	15	TRBV9	-	TRBJ1-2	TGTGCCAGCAGCGTAGCGGCAGGGGAGGACTATGGCTACACCTTC	CASSVAAGEDYGYTF
-	12	TRBV12-3/TRBV12-4	-	TRBJ1-1	TGTGCCAGCAGTTTAGAGGGGAATGAAGCTTTCTTT	CASSLEGNEAFF
-	14	TRBV7-2	-	TRBJ1-5	TGTGCCAGCGGCCAAGGACACTCTAATCAGCCCCAGCATTTT	CASGQGHSNQPQHF
-	13	TRBV29-1	-	TRBJ1-2	TGCAGCGTTGACGCAGGGCCTAGATATGGCTACACCTTC	CSVDAGPRYGYTF
-	14	TRBV30	-	TRBJ2-7	TGTGCCTGGAATCGGGCAACCCCCTCCTACGAGCAGTACTTC	CAWNRATPSYEQYF
-	17	TRBV7-9	-	TRBJ2-3	TGTGCCAGCAGCTTAGCGGGCACGGGGAAAAGCACAGATACGCAGTATTTT	CASSLAGTGKSTDTQYF
-	15	TRBV18	-	TRBJ1-3	TGTGCCAGCTCACCATCCGGGACTCGGGGAAACACCATATATTTT	CASSPSGTRGNTIYF
TRBD1	14	TRBV12-3/TRBV12-4	-	TRBJ1-1	TGTGCCAGCAGCCCAGGGGGAGCGAACACTGAAGCTTTCTTT	CASSPGGANTEAFF
-	14	TRBV7-2	-	TRBJ2-7	TGTGCCAGCAGCCCTAGGGGGGGGATCTACGAGCAGTACTTC	CASSPRGGIYEQYF
-	14	TRBV5-4	-	TRBJ1-1	TGTGCCAGCAGCTCTACCGGGGCAAAAGCTGAAGCTTTCTTT	CASSSTGAKAEAFF
TRBD1	15	TRBV4-1	-	TRBJ1-2	TGCGCCAGCAGCCAAGAAGGGGACAGGGTCTATGGCTACACCTTC	CASSQEGDRVYGYTF
TRBD1	15	TRBV9	-	TRBJ2-5	TGTGCCAGCAGCGTAGCTACAGGGGGCCAAGAGACCCAGTACTTC	CASSVATGGQETQYF
-	13	TRBV29-1	-	TRBJ2-1	TGCAGCCTAGCTGGCGGGGTGTACAATGAGCAGTTCTTC	CSLAGGVYNEQFF
TRBD1	13	TRBV29-1	once	TRBJ1-1	TGCAGCGTTGGAAAGACAGGGGGTAGTGAGGCTTTCTTT	CSVGKTGGSEAFF
-	14	TRBV12-3/TRBV12-4	-	TRBJ1-1	TGTGCCAGCTCCCCCTTAGAACAAGGGACTGAAGCTTTCTTT	CASSPLEQGTEAFF
-	14	TRBV24-1	once	TRBJ2-7	TGTGCCACCGCCCCTGGGGGGGCGTCTTACGAGCAGTACTTC	CATAPGGASYEQYF
TRBD2	15	TRBV20-1	-	TRBJ2-1	TGCAGTGCCGGGACTAGCGGGGGGGGCCACAATGAGCAGTTCTTC	CSAGTSGGGHNEQFF